The entry that follows covers one TCR beta chain sequence. Antigen specificity is unknown. The source of the sample is a study of cytomegalovirus exposure and HLA in healthy donors. Points from the study as a whole: Compared with the roughly 700-donor mean, an Asian-associated ancestry cluster reportedly had fewer N-insertions, according to a later analysis. Equally common other TCR beta chains were less clonally expanded than HLA-associated ones, a later analysis found.

It was with 60 Vbeta and 13 Jbeta primers that the PCR ran. Profiling relied on immunoSEQ multiplex PCR, and the TCRdb table lists in-frame clones only, not all of them. The sample holds 200,000 to 250,000 clones, more than 75% seen once. The origin of this receptor is a woman in her forties in good health and CMV-seronegative. Source material: PBMCs.

The CDR3 is CASTGGQGPYEQYF. The CDR3 DNA is TGTGCCAGCACAGGCGGCCAGGGGCCCTACGAGCAGTACTTC. The V and J genes are TRBV28 and TRBJ2-7; D might be TRBD1 (6 bases). CDR3 length: 14 amino acids. Trimming left V 7 bases short and J 2 bases short, with 15 bases between. Per germline, CDR1 MDHEN and CDR2 SYDVKM. The variable domain in full, with the rest retrieved from reference TRBV28 and TRBJ2-7, is DVKVTQSSRYLVKRTGEKVFLECVQDMDHENMFWYRQDPGLGLRLIYFSYDVKMKEKGDIPEGYSVSREKKERFSLILESASTNQTSMYLCASTGGQGPYEQYFGPGTRLTVT.